This record looks at one T cell receptor (beta chain) sequence and its context. Antigen specificity is unknown. Time point reported: cycle 4 day 1 (C4D1), after about 6 weeks of nivolumab. Every one of the patients relapsed after autologous stem cell transplantation (brentuximab vedotin exposure was variable). This entry comes from a study of PD-1 blockade in classical Hodgkin lymphoma. Background on the study: Nivolumab 3 mg/kg was given intravenously every 2 weeks.

Clones were read by immunoSEQ multiplex PCR, and TCRdb kept only the in-frame ones, dropping some. This table has around 90,000 clones, just under 80% appearing once. Per the germline V gene, CDR1 is SGHTA and CDR2 is FQGNSA. This CDR3 spans 14 amino acids. Trimming shortened V by 4 bases and J by 0 bases, and 7 bases separated the two germline ends. Study results and caveats: Underlying causes for the observed repertoire differences were not defined, possibly disease activity or prior therapy. Newly diagnosed patients and complete responders had comparable diversity at baseline. Healthy donors reportedly exceeded newly diagnosed patients in baseline TCR diversity.

This chain links TRBV7-2 with TRBJ2-4; D gene unclear. This TCR was recovered from a human donor with classical Hodgkin lymphoma. The sample was peripheral blood mononuclear cells (PBMCs), taken before the fourth cycle of nivolumab. Here the CDR3 DNA reads TGTGCCAGCAGCTCCTCAGAAGCCAAAAACATTCAGTACTTC. As protein: CASSSSEAKNIQYF.